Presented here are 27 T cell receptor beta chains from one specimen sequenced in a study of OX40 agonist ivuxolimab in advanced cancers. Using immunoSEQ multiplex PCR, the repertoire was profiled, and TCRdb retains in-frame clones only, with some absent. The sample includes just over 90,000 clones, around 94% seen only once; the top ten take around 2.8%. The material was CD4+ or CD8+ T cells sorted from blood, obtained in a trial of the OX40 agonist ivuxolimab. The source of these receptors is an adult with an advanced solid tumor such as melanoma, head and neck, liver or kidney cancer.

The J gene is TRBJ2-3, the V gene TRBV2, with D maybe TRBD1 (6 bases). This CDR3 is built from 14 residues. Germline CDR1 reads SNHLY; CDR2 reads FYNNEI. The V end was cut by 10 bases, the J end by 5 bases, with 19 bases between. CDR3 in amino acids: CATESTGRGDTQYF. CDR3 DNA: TGTGCCACCGAGAGCACAGGGCGAGGAGATACGCAGTATTTT.

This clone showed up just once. The CDR3: CASQHRGRETQYF. CDR3 in DNA: TGTGCCAGTCAGCACAGGGGGAGGGAGACCCAGTACTTC. The rearrangement links TRBV28 to TRBJ2-5; TRBD1 matches at 8 bases. The V gene end was trimmed by 9 bases and the J gene end by 5 bases; junction bases not matched to a gene: 8. This CDR3 is 13 amino acids long. Germline V gene data show CDR1 as MDHEN and CDR2 as SYDVKM.

The CDR3 DNA follows: TGTGCCAGCAGCCAAGACAAATATGGAAACACCATATATTTT. Its protein product is CASSQDKYGNTIYF. V is TRBV7-3 and J is TRBJ1-3; unclear D gene. The CDR3 sequence is 14 residues long. The germline gives CDR1 SGHTA, CDR2 FQGTGA. V lost 5 bases, J lost 3 bases, and 11 bases lay in between.

The CDR3, as DNA: TGTGCCAGCTCTCCGCCTAGCAAGCCCTACGAGCAGTACTTC. It specifies CASSPPSKPYEQYF. The chain employs TRBV11-3 and TRBJ2-7, with a tentative D call TRBD2 (5 bases). Germline V gene lookup returns CDR1 SGHNT and CDR2 YENEEA. V dropped 8 bases and J dropped 2 bases, with 16 bases sitting between them. CDR3 length equals 14 residues.

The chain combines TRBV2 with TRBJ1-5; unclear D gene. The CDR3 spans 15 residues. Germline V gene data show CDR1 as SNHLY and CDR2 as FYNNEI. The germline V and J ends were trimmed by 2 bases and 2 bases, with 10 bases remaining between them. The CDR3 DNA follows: TGTGCCAGCAGTGAATATGAGGGAGGCAATCAGCCCCAGCATTTT. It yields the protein CASSEYEGGNQPQHF.

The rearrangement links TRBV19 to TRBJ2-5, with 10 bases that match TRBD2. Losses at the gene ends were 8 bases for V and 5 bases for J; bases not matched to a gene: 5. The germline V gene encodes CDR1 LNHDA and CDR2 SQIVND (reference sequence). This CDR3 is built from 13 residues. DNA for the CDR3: TGTGCCAGTGGCCTAGCGGGAGAGGAGACCCAGTACTTC. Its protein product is CASGLAGEETQYF.

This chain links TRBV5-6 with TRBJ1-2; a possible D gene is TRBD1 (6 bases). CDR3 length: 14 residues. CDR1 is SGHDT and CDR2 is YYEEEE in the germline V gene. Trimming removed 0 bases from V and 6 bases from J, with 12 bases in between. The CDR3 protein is CASSLERGRDGYTF. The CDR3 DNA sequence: TGTGCCAGCAGCTTGGAGCGGGGGCGCGATGGCTACACCTTC.

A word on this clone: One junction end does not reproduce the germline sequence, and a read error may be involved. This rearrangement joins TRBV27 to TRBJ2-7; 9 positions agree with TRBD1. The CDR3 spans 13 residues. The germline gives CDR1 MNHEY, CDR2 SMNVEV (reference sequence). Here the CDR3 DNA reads TGTGCCAACAGTTCGGGACAGGGCTACGAGCAGTACTTC. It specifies CANSSGQGYEQYF.

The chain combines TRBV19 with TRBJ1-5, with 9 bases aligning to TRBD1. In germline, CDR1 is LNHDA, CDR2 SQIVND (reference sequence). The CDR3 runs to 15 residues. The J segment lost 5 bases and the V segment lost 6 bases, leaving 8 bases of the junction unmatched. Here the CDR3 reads CASRPPGQGDQPQHF. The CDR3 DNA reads TGTGCCAGTAGGCCCCCGGGACAGGGAGATCAGCCCCAGCATTTT.

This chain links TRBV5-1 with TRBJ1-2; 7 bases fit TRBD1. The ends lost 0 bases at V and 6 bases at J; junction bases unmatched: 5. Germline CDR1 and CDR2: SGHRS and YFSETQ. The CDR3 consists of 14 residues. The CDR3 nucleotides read TGCGCCAGCAGCTTGGAAGGGACAGTGAATGGCTACACCTTC. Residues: CASSLEGTVNGYTF.

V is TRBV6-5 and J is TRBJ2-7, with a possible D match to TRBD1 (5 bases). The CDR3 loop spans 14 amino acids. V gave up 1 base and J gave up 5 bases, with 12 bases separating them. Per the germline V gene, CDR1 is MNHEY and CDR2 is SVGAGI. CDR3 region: CASSYYPGPHEQYF. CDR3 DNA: TGTGCCAGCAGTTACTATCCAGGGCCCCACGAGCAGTACTTC.

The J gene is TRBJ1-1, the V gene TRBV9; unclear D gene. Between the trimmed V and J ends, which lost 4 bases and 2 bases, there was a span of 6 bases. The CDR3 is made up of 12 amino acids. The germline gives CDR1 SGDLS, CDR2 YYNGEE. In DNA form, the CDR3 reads TGTGCCAGCAGCCCTCTCAACACTGAAGCTTTCTTT. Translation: CASSPLNTEAFF.

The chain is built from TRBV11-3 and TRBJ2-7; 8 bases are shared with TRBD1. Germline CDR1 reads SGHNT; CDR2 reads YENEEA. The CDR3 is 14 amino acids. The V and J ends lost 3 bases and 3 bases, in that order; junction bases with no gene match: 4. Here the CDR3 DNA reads TGTGCCAGCAGCTTGGACAGGGCGATCTACGAGCAGTACTTC. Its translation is CASSLDRAIYEQYF.

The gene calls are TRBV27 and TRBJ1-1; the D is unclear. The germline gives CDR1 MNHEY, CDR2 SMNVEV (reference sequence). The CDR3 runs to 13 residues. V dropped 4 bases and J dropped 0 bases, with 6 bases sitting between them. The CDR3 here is CASSWAMNTEAFF. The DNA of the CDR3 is TGTGCCAGCAGTTGGGCGATGAACACTGAAGCTTTCTTT.

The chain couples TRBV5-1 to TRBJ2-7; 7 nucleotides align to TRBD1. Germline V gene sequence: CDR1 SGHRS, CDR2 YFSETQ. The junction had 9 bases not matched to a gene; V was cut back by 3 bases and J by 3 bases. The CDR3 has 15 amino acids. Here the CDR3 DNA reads TGCGCCAGCAGCTCCCCCGACAGGGTGGTCTACGAGCAGTACTTC. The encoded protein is CASSSPDRVVYEQYF.

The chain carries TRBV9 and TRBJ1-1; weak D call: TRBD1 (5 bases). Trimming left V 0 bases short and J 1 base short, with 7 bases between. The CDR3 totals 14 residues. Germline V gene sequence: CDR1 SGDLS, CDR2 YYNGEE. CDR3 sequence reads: CASSVDRPNTEAFF. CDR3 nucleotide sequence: TGTGCCAGCAGCGTAGACAGGCCGAACACTGAAGCTTTCTTT. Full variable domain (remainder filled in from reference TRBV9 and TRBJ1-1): DSGVTQTPKHLITATGQRVTLRCSPRSGDLSVYWYQQSLDQGLQFLIQYYNGEERAKGNILERFSAQQFPDLHSELNLSSLELGDSALYFCASSVDRPNTEAFFGQGTRLTVV.

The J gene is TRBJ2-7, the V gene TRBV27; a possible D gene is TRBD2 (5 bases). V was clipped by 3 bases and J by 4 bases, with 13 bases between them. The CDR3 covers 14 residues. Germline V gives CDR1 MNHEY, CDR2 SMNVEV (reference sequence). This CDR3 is CASSLGSYPYEQYF. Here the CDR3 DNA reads TGTGCCAGCAGTTTGGGGAGCTATCCATACGAGCAGTACTTC.

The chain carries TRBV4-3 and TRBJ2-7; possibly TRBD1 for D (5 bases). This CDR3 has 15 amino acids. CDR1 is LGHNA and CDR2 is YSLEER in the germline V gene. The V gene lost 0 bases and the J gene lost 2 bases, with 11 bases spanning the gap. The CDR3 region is CASSQDLDSTYEQYF. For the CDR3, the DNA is TGCGCCAGCAGCCAAGATTTAGACAGCACCTACGAGCAGTACTTC.

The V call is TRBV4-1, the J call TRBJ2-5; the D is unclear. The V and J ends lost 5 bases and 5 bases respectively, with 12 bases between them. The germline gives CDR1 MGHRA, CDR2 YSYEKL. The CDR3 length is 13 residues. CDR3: CASSLHFLETQYF. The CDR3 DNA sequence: TGCGCCAGCAGCTTACACTTCCTGGAGACCCAGTACTTC.

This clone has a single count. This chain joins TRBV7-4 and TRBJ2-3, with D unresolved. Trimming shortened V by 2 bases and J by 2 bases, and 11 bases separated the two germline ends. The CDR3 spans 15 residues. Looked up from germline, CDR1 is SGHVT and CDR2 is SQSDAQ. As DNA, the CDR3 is TGTGCCAGCAGCTTATGCGCGGCCGACACAGATACGCAGTATTTT. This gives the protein CASSLCAADTDTQYF.

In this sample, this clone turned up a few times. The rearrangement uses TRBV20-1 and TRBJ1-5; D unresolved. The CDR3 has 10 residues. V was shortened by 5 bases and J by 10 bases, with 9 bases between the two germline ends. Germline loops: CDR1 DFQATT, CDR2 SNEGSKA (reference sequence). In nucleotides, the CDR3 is TGCAGTGCTGCCGATCGACCCCAGCATTTT. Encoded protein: CSAADRPQHF.

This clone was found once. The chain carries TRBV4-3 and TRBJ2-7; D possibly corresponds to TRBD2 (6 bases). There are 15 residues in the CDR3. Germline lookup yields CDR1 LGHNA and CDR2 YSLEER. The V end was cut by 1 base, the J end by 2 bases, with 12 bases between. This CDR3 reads CASSQVVGGAYEQYF. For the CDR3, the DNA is TGCGCCAGCAGCCAAGTAGTAGGAGGGGCCTACGAGCAGTACTTC.

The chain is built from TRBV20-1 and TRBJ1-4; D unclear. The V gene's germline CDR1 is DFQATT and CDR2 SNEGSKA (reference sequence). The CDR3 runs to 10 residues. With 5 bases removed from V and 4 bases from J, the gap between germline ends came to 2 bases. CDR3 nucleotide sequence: TGCAGTGCTTTTAATGAAAAACTGTTTTTT. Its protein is CSAFNEKLFF.

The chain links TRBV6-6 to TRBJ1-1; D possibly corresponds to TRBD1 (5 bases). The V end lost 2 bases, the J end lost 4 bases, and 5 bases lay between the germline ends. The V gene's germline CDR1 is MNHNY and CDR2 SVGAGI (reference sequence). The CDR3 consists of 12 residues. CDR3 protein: CASSYGGTEAFF. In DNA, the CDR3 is TGTGCCAGCAGTTACGGGGGCACTGAAGCTTTCTTT.

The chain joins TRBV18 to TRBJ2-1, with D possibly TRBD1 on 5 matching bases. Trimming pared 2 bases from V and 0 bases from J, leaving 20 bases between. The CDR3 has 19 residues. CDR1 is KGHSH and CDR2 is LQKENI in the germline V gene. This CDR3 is CASSPRLQDYIRSYNEQFF. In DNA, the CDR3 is TGTGCCAGCTCACCAAGGTTACAGGATTACATACGCTCCTACAATGAGCAGTTCTTC.

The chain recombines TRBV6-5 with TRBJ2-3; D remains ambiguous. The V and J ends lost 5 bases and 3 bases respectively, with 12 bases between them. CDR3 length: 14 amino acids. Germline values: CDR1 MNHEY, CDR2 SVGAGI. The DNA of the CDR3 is TGTGCCAGCAGTACTTGGTCCGGGACAGATACGCAGTATTTT. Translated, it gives CASSTWSGTDTQYF.

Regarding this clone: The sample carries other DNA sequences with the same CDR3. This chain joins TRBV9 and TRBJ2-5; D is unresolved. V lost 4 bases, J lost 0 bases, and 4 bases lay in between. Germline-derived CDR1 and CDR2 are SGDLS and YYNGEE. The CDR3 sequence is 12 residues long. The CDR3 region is CASSPNQETQYF. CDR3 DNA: TGTGCCAGCAGCCCCAACCAAGAGACCCAGTACTTC.